The clone carrying this TCR beta chain has only one observation. Per the authors' pipeline: Amplification of reference gene primers was used by the study to estimate nucleated cell counts. Only in-frame clones appear in the TCRdb table, and some are missing; sequencing was by immunoSEQ multiplex PCR. V, J and clone size are taken as reported in that table, and D and trimming were inferred from the DNA itself. The data hold roughly 150,000 clones, with around 92% observed a single time. The data were taken from a study of blood T cell repertoires in COVID-19. Study background: PBMCs, B-cell-depleted T cells, or T cells were the source of the cDNA or gDNA that made up the material.

V was pared by 3 bases and J by 5 bases, with 7 bases of the junction left unmatched. Germline CDR1 SEHNR, CDR2 FQNEAQ (reference sequence). The CDR3 has 14 amino acids. The sequence came from a man in his 60s with acute or convalescent COVID-19. Material: peripheral blood. This chain links TRBV7-9 with TRBJ2-7, with 7 bases identical to TRBD2. The CDR3 region is CASSLTSLKDEQYF. The CDR3 DNA is TGTGCCAGCAGCTTGACTAGCCTTAAAGACGAGCAGTACTTC.